These 25 T cell receptor beta chains were sequenced from one sample in a study of blood T cell repertoires in COVID-19. The table came from immunoSEQ multiplex PCR; TCRdb's copy has only in-frame clones and leaves some out. The repertoire holds about 69,000 clones, with roughly 87% as singletons. Sequencing was done on a sample of peripheral blood. These receptors were collected from an elderly man with acute or convalescent COVID-19.

V is TRBV6-5 and J is TRBJ1-5; the match to TRBD1 covers 8 bases. Germline V gene lookup returns CDR1 MNHEY and CDR2 SVGAGI. This CDR3 is built from 14 residues. V gave up 0 bases and J gave up 7 bases; unmatched junction bases: 2. CDR3 bases: TGTGCCAGCAGTTACTCGACAGGGGCCCAGCCCCAGCATTTT. Its protein product is CASSYSTGAQPQHF.

The rearrangement links TRBV7-2 to TRBJ2-6, with D hard to call. V was clipped by 2 bases and J by 0 bases, with 5 bases between them. From germline, CDR1 is SGHTA and CDR2 FQGNSA. This CDR3 is 15 amino acids long. The CDR3 loop is CASSLFGSGANVLTF. The CDR3 region has the DNA TGTGCCAGCAGCTTATTCGGCTCTGGGGCCAACGTCCTGACTTTC.

The chain combines TRBV6-1 with TRBJ1-3; TRBD1 matches 10 bases. The J segment lost 4 bases and the V segment lost 4 bases, leaving 13 bases of the junction unmatched. Germline values: CDR1 MNHNS, CDR2 SASEGT. This CDR3 is built from 18 residues. The CDR3: CASSVTGTGASGGNTIYF. The CDR3 DNA sequence: TGTGCCAGCAGTGTCACCGGGACAGGGGCGTCAGGAGGAAACACCATATATTTT.

The V and J genes are TRBV14 and TRBJ1-1; D ambiguous. From germline, CDR1 is SGHDN and CDR2 FVKESK. V was shortened by 1 base and J by 8 bases, with 11 bases between the two germline ends. The CDR3 spans 13 residues. In DNA form, the CDR3 reads TGTGCCAGCAGCCAAGCCGGGAACCGGGAAGCTTTCTTT. Translating gives CASSQAGNREAFF.

The CDR3 DNA follows: TGTGCCAGCAGTTCTTACCTCTTTAGCGGGAGGGCCCACAATGAGCAGTTCTTC. This encodes CASSSYLFSGRAHNEQFF. The chain carries TRBV6-2 or TRBV6-3 and TRBJ2-1, with 11 bases matching TRBD2. Germline CDR1 MNHEY, CDR2 SVGEGT. CDR3 length: 18 amino acids. The junction had 13 bases not matched to a gene; V was cut back by 4 bases and J by 5 bases.

The chain uses TRBV12-3 or TRBV12-4 and TRBJ2-3, with D possibly TRBD1 on 5 matching bases. The CDR3 contains 13 residues. V was shortened by 5 bases and J by 4 bases, with 10 bases between the two germline ends. The DNA of the CDR3 is TGTGCCAGCAGTGGCAGGGTTGCAGATACGCAGTATTTT. Protein sequence: CASSGRVADTQYF.

V gene TRBV2 combines with J gene TRBJ2-4; TRBD2 matches 10 bases. V shed 8 bases and J 7 bases; nucleotides not matched to a gene: 11. The germline V gene has CDR1 SNHLY and CDR2 FYNNEI. This CDR3 is built from 15 residues. CDR3 residues: CASGSSGSVRNIQYF. The CDR3 DNA reads TGTGCCAGCGGGTCTAGCGGGAGTGTACGGAACATTCAGTACTTC.

The chain employs TRBV11-2 and TRBJ1-4; D uncertain. The germline V gene has CDR1 SGHAT and CDR2 FQNNGV. The CDR3 extends over 15 amino acids. V was trimmed by 1 base and J by 8 bases, leaving 14 bases between them. The CDR3 nucleotides are TGTGCCAGCAGCTTAGGGGCAGGTGTAAGGGAAAAACTGTTTTTT. This sequence encodes CASSLGAGVREKLFF.

V usage is TRBV7-2 and J usage is TRBJ2-7; 11 bases are a match to TRBD2. Germline V lookup: CDR1 SGHTA, CDR2 FQGNSA. V lost 5 bases to trimming and J lost 3 bases; unmatched junction nucleotides: 3. The CDR3 totals 14 residues. The CDR3, as DNA: TGTGCCAGCAGCGCTACTAGCGGGGGCTACGAGCAGTACTTC. This encodes CASSATSGGYEQYF.

V gene TRBV7-8 combines with J gene TRBJ2-1; weak D call: TRBD2 (6 bases). The CDR3 covers 13 residues. Germline V gives CDR1 SGHVS, CDR2 FQNEAQ. V dropped 5 bases and J dropped 8 bases, with 13 bases sitting between them. CDR3 in amino acids: CASSPASADEQFF. Written as DNA, the CDR3 is TGTGCCAGCAGCCCGGCTAGCGCCGATGAGCAGTTCTTC.

This clone was detected only once. This chain uses TRBV19 with TRBJ1-1; TRBD1 matches 9 bases. V lost 5 bases, J lost 5 bases, and 6 bases stayed unmatched. The CDR3 is made up of 14 amino acids. From germline, CDR1 is LNHDA and CDR2 SQIVND (reference sequence). The CDR3 region is CASSPQGALTEAFF. The CDR3 region has the DNA TGTGCCAGTAGTCCACAGGGGGCATTAACTGAAGCTTTCTTT.

The chain has TRBV24-1 and TRBJ2-3; weak D call: TRBD1 (6 bases). CDR1 and CDR2 from the germline V gene are KGHDR and SFDVKD. The V and J ends lost 2 bases and 2 bases respectively, with 10 bases between them. The CDR3 is 15 amino acids. The CDR3: CATSDSGTTTDTQYF. The CDR3 DNA sequence: TGTGCCACCAGTGATTCCGGGACAACCACAGATACGCAGTATTTT.

This chain connects TRBV6-5 to TRBJ1-1, with TRBD1 matching 9 bases. The CDR3 is 14 amino acids. V was pared by 0 bases and J by 7 bases, with 3 bases of the junction left unmatched. Per germline, CDR1 MNHEY and CDR2 SVGAGI. The CDR3 is CASSYSGTGFEAFF. The CDR3 DNA reads as TGTGCCAGCAGTTACTCCGGGACAGGGTTTGAAGCTTTCTTT.

The chain links TRBV10-2 to TRBJ1-5, with D perhaps matching TRBD1 (5 bases). This CDR3 is 15 amino acids long. The germline V gene has CDR1 WSHSY and CDR2 SAAADI. The V end lost 6 bases, the J end lost 0 bases, and 12 bases lay between the germline ends. The CDR3 region is CASRGKGYSNQPQHF. The CDR3 DNA sequence: TGCGCCAGCAGGGGAAAGGGGTATAGCAATCAGCCCCAGCATTTT.

The rearrangement joins TRBV2 to TRBJ1-2; TRBD1 matches at 12 bases. The germline V gene has CDR1 SNHLY and CDR2 FYNNEI. V shed 6 bases, J shed 5 bases, and the junction held 7 bases outside the gene matches. There are 15 residues in the CDR3. The CDR3 reads CASSRGTGGAYGYTF. CDR3 DNA sequence: TGTGCCAGCAGCCGTGGGACAGGGGGCGCATATGGCTACACCTTC.

This chain connects TRBV19 to TRBJ2-1; TRBD2 matches at 14 bases. There are 16 residues in the CDR3. Losses at the gene ends were 7 bases for V and 4 bases for J; bases not matched to a gene: 6. Germline loops: CDR1 LNHDA, CDR2 SQIVND (reference sequence). This CDR3 is CASTPRTSGRYNEQFF. Written as DNA, the CDR3 is TGTGCCAGTACCCCTAGGACTAGCGGGAGGTACAATGAGCAGTTCTTC.

The V and J genes are TRBV27 and TRBJ1-5; D gene unclear. There are 19 residues in the CDR3. CDR1 is MNHEY, CDR2 SMNVEV, per germline (reference sequence). The germline V and J ends were trimmed by 2 bases and 0 bases, with 20 bases remaining between them. This CDR3 is CASSLKFQVRWNSNQPQHF. The CDR3 DNA follows: TGTGCCAGCAGTTTAAAATTCCAGGTTCGTTGGAATAGCAATCAGCCCCAGCATTTT.

This clone was recorded a few times. The rearrangement uses TRBV11-3 and TRBJ2-2, with D possibly TRBD1 on 6 matching bases. V lost 3 bases and J 1 base, leaving 12 bases between the germline ends. The V gene's germline CDR1 is SGHNT and CDR2 YENEEA. CDR3 size: 16 residues. CDR3 region: CASSFTQGWNTGELFF. CDR3 bases: TGTGCCAGCAGCTTCACCCAGGGGTGGAACACCGGGGAGCTGTTTTTT.

The V gene is TRBV27, the J gene TRBJ2-7; 7 bases are shared with TRBD1. The CDR3 extends over 15 amino acids. CDR1 MNHEY and CDR2 SMNVEV come from the germline V gene (reference sequence). V dropped 5 bases and J dropped 4; count of bases not matched to a gene: 11. As DNA, the CDR3 is TGTGCCAGCAGTGGTTTCGGGACAGCCATTTACGAGCAGTACTTC. This sequence encodes CASSGFGTAIYEQYF.

CDR3 sequence: CASSPQGFEQYF. CDR3 nucleotides: TGTGCCAGCTCACCGCAGGGATTCGAGCAGTACTTC. The chain joins TRBV18 to TRBJ2-7, with D perhaps matching TRBD1 (5 bases). The length of the CDR3 is 12 residues. V dropped 3 bases and J dropped 6 bases, with 9 bases sitting between them. CDR1 and CDR2 from the germline V gene are KGHSH and LQKENI.

V usage is TRBV18 and J usage is TRBJ2-7, with 8 bases aligning to TRBD1. The CDR3 runs to 15 residues. Germline loops: CDR1 KGHSH, CDR2 LQKENI. The V and J ends lost 6 bases and 0 bases, in that order; junction bases with no gene match: 7. The CDR3, as DNA: TGTGCCAGCTCCCCCGGGACAGGAGCCTCCTACGAGCAGTACTTC. Protein product: CASSPGTGASYEQYF.

This clone was seen a single time. This sequence joins TRBV10-3 and TRBJ2-5; 8 bases align to TRBD2. Per the germline V gene, CDR1 is ENHRY and CDR2 is SYGVKD. The ends lost 8 bases at V and 5 bases at J; junction bases unmatched: 4. The CDR3 loop spans 12 amino acids. CDR3 in amino acids: CAIGTSPETQYF. As DNA, the CDR3 is TGTGCCATCGGGACTAGTCCGGAGACCCAGTACTTC.

The chain uses TRBV4-3 and TRBJ2-1; D gene ambiguous. The CDR3 is made up of 16 amino acids. V was shortened by 0 bases and J by 0 bases, with 9 bases between the two germline ends. Germline V gene lookup returns CDR1 LGHNA and CDR2 YSLEER. CDR3 residues: CASSQDGGNSYNEQFF. The DNA for the CDR3 is TGCGCCAGCAGCCAAGATGGTGGCAACTCCTACAATGAGCAGTTCTTC.

The chain employs TRBV5-1 and TRBJ1-4; 8 positions match TRBD1. The CDR3 contains 14 residues. Per the germline V gene, CDR1 is SGHRS and CDR2 is YFSETQ. V was pared by 3 bases and J by 7 bases, with 5 bases of the junction left unmatched. The CDR3, as DNA: TGCGCCAGCAGCTCGGACAGGGTTCGTGAAAAACTGTTTTTT. Its protein is CASSSDRVREKLFF. Filled out from reference TRBV5-1 and TRBJ1-4, the complete variable domain reads KAGVTQTPRYLIKTRGQQVTLSCSPISGHRSVSWYQQTPGQGLQFLFEYFSETQRNKGNFPGRFSGRQFSNSRSEMNVSTLELGDSALYLCASSSDRVREKLFFGSGTQLSVL.

The chain employs TRBV19 and TRBJ2-1, with 7 bases identical to TRBD2. After removal of 3 bases from V and 0 bases from J, the junction contained 5 bases not matched to a gene. CDR1 and CDR2 from the germline V gene are LNHDA and SQIVND (reference sequence). This CDR3 region has 16 residues. The CDR3 sequence is CASSMYGGSSYNEQFF. DNA for the CDR3: TGTGCCAGTAGTATGTACGGCGGGAGCTCCTACAATGAGCAGTTCTTC.